The 13 T cell receptor beta chains presented below share a single source sample, sequenced in a study of T-cell memory formation after mild COVID-19. TCRdb processed the 5' RACE reads anew with MiXCR; each CDR3 protein has one entry. In the table there are 450,000 or so distinct CDR3 sequences, more than 20% of which are singletons. Sequencing was performed on PBMCs or a T cell subset sorted from them (not recorded which). These receptors originate from an adult woman who had mild COVID-19 (a few samples of this study predate the infection). Cell type and time point are not known.

This clonotype was counted between two and nine times. The CDR3 here is CASSQGSSGQGQETQYF. In nucleotides, the CDR3 is TGTGCCAGCAGCCAAGGTTCGTCAGGACAGGGCCAAGAGACCCAGTACTTC. The V and J genes are TRBV3-1 and TRBJ2-5, with TRBD1 identical over 8 bases. Per germline, CDR1 LGHDT and CDR2 YNNKEL (reference sequence). The CDR3 runs to 17 residues. Losses at the gene ends were 1 base for V and 1 base for J; bases not matched to a gene: 8.

V is TRBV6-1 and J is TRBJ1-6, with TRBD1 matching 7 bases. Looked up from germline, CDR1 is MNHNS and CDR2 is SASEGT. The CDR3 spans 16 residues. V dropped 2 bases and J dropped 7; count of bases not matched to a gene: 8. CDR3 DNA: TGTGCCAGCAGTGAAATGCGGGGACAGCTCAATTCACCCCTCCACTTT. This encodes CASSEMRGQLNSPLHF.

The J gene is TRBJ2-5, the V gene TRBV2; tentative D call: TRBD2 (5 bases). This CDR3 has 13 residues. V shed 1 base and J shed 3 bases, with 6 bases lying between them. CDR1 SNHLY and CDR2 FYNNEI come from the germline V gene. CDR3 nucleotides: TGTGCCAGCAGTGAAGGAGGGAAAGAGACCCAGTACTTC. It codes for CASSEGGKETQYF.

The V gene is TRBV2, the J gene TRBJ2-4; D is undetermined. Germline CDR1 SNHLY, CDR2 FYNNEI. The ends were cut back, 5 bases at V and 9 bases at J, with 11 bases in the middle. The CDR3 totals 12 residues. CDR3 DNA: TGTGCCAGCAGTCGAGAAGGAGTCATTCAGTACTTC. Its translation is CASSREGVIQYF.

The gene calls are TRBV12-3 or TRBV12-4 and TRBJ2-1; no clear D. This CDR3 region has 12 residues. V lost 2 bases, J lost 10 bases, and 9 bases lay in between. Here the CDR3 DNA reads TGTGCCAGCAGTTTACCCTCAGTGGAGCAGTTCTTC. It encodes CASSLPSVEQFF.

This clonotype came up a few times. The chain joins TRBV5-1 to TRBJ1-1; D is undetermined. V was clipped by 4 bases and J by 1 base, with 14 bases between them. This CDR3 has 15 amino acids. Germline values: CDR1 SGHRS, CDR2 YFSETQ. CDR3 in amino acids: CASSTESSSNTEAFF. CDR3 coding DNA: TGCGCCAGCAGCACAGAGTCGTCGTCGAACACTGAAGCTTTCTTT.

The rearrangement links TRBV9 to TRBJ2-5, with a possible D match to TRBD2 (5 bases). Trimming left V 3 bases short and J 5 bases short, with 14 bases between. In germline, CDR1 is SGDLS, CDR2 YYNGEE. The CDR3 runs 14 residues. The CDR3 sequence is CASSGGPARETQYF. In DNA, the CDR3 is TGTGCCAGCAGCGGAGGGCCCGCCCGGGAGACCCAGTACTTC. The variable domain in full, completed from reference TRBV9 and TRBJ2-5, reads DSGVTQTPKHLITATGQRVTLRCSPRSGDLSVYWYQQSLDQGLQFLIQYYNGEERAKGNILERFSAQQFPDLHSELNLSSLELGDSALYFCASSGGPARETQYFGPGTRLLVL.

Here the CDR3 reads CASSVAGTGFNQPQHF. For the CDR3, the DNA is TGTGCCAGCAGCGTCGCCGGGACAGGGTTCAATCAGCCCCAGCATTTT. The chain recombines TRBV5-6 with TRBJ1-5; 9 positions match TRBD1. Losses at the gene ends were 4 bases for V and 3 bases for J; bases not matched to a gene: 8. The CDR3 consists of 16 residues. Germline CDR1 and CDR2: SGHDT and YYEEEE.

This clonotype was counted between two and nine times. The CDR3 DNA sequence: TGTGCCAGCAGTTTACATGCAGGGACGGCGGCAGATACGCAGTATTTT. This gives the protein CASSLHAGTAADTQYF. The chain joins TRBV12-3 or TRBV12-4 to TRBJ2-3; D may be TRBD1 or TRBD2 (5 bases each). The CDR3 is made up of 16 amino acids. The V end lost 2 bases, the J end lost 4 bases, and 16 bases lay between the germline ends.

In this sample, this clonotype turned up a few times. This sequence joins TRBV12-3 or TRBV12-4 and TRBJ2-2; the match to TRBD1 covers 12 bases. The CDR3 is 15 residues long. Germline trimming cut 3 bases from V and 4 bases from J; bases unmatched to any gene: 0. CDR3 in amino acids: CASSLGQGATGELFF. The CDR3, as DNA: TGTGCCAGCAGTTTGGGACAGGGGGCCACCGGGGAGCTGTTTTTT.

This clonotype was picked up a small number of times. The chain joins TRBV7-6 to TRBJ2-3, with 7 positions matching TRBD1. Germline-derived CDR1 and CDR2 are SGHVS and FNYEAQ. The length of the CDR3 is 16 residues. The V segment lost 3 bases and the J segment 1 base; nucleotides outside the gene matches: 7. The CDR3 protein is CASSFSTGQGTDTQYF. The CDR3 DNA reads as TGTGCCAGCAGCTTCTCTACCGGACAGGGCACAGATACGCAGTATTTT.

The table lists this clonotype with a few counts. This chain links TRBV9 with TRBJ2-3; D remains ambiguous. Germline V gives CDR1 SGDLS, CDR2 YYNGEE. CDR3 length: 12 amino acids. V lost 3 bases and J lost 2, with 4 bases in between. CDR3 amino acids: CASSDHTDTQYF. The CDR3 nucleotides read TGTGCCAGCAGCGACCACACAGATACGCAGTATTTT. Variable domain in full (rest from reference TRBV9 and TRBJ2-3): DSGVTQTPKHLITATGQRVTLRCSPRSGDLSVYWYQQSLDQGLQFLIQYYNGEERAKGNILERFSAQQFPDLHSELNLSSLELGDSALYFCASSDHTDTQYFGPGTRLTVL.

Comment on this clonotype: At one of its ends the junction is not consistent with the germline gene, which may arise from a read error. The V gene is TRBV5-1, the J gene TRBJ1-1, with a weak D call TRBD1 (5 bases). The V gene's germline CDR1 is SGHRS and CDR2 YFSETQ. The CDR3 has 13 residues. The CDR3 loop reads CASSRDPGTGAFF. The CDR3 DNA reads TGCGCCAGCAGCCGGGACCCAGGGACTGGAGCTTTCTTT.